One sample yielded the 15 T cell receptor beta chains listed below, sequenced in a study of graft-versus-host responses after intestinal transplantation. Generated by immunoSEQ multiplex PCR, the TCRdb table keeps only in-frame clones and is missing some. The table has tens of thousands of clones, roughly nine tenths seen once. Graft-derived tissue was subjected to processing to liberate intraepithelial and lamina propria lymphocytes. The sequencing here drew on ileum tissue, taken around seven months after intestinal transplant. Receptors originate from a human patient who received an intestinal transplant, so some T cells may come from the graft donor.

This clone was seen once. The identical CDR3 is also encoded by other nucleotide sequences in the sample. The CDR3 sequence: CASSEGLENTEAFF. CDR3 in DNA: TGTGCCAGCAGTGAAGGCTTGGAGAACACTGAAGCTTTCTTT. This chain joins TRBV6-1 and TRBJ1-1; D remains ambiguous. Germline lookup yields CDR1 MNHNS and CDR2 SASEGT. The CDR3 is 14 amino acids. Trimming stripped 1 base from V and 1 base from J, with 7 bases between.

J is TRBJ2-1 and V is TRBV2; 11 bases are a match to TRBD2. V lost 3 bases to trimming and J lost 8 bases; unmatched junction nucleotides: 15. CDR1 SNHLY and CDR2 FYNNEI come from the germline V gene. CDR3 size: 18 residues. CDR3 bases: TGTGCCAGCAGTGATTTGCTAGCGGGGGGCCTCCCGCTCGATGAGCAGTTCTTC. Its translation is CASSDLLAGGLPLDEQFF.

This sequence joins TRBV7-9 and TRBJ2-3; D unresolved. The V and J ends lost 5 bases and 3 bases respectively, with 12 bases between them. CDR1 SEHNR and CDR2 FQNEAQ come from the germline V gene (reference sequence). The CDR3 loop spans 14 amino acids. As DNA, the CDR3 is TGTGCCAGCAGCCAAATTGAGGAGACAGATACGCAGTATTTT. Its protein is CASSQIEETDTQYF.

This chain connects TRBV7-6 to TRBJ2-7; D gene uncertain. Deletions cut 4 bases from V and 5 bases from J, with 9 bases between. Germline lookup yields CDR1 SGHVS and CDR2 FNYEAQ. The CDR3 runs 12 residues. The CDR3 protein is CASSSVPNEQYF. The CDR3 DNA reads TGTGCCAGCAGCTCAGTTCCTAACGAGCAGTACTTC.

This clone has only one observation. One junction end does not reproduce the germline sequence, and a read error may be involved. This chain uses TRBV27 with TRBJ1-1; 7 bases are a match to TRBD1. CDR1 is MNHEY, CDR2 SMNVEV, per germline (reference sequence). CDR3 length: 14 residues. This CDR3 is CASSLRGPNTEASF. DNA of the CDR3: TGTGCCAGCAGTTTAAGGGGGCCAAACACTGAAGCTTCCTTT.

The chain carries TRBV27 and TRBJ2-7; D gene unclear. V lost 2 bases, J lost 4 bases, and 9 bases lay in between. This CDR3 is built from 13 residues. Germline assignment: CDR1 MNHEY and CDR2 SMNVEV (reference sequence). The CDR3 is CASSLGVGYEQYF. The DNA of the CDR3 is TGTGCCAGCAGTTTAGGGGTTGGTTACGAGCAGTACTTC.

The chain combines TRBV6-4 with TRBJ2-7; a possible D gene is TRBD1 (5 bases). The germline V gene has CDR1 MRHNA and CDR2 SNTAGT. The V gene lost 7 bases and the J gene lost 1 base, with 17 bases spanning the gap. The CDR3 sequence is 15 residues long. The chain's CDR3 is CASTPIGVRSYEQYF. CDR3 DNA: TGTGCCAGCACCCCCATAGGGGTAAGGTCCTACGAGCAGTACTTC.

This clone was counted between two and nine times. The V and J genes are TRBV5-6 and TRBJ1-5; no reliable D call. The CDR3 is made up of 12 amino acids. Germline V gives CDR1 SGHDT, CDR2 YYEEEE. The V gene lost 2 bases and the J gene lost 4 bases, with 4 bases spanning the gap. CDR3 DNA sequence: TGTGCCAGCAGCTTTCGGAATCAGCCCCAGCATTTT. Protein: CASSFRNQPQHF. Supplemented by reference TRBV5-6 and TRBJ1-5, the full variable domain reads DAGVTQSPTHLIKTRGQQVTLRCSPKSGHDTVSWYQQALGQGPQFIFQYYEEEERQRGNFPDRFSGHQFPNYSSELNVNALLLGDSALYLCASSFRNQPQHFGDGTRLSIL.

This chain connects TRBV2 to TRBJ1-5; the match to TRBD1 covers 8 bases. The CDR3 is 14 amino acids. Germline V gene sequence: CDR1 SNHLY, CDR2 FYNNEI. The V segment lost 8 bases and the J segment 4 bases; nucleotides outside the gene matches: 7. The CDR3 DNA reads TGTGCCAGCGGAAGGACAGGGCAGAATCAGCCCCAGCATTTT. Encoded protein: CASGRTGQNQPQHF.

CDR3 region: CASSLARDRQSNQPQHF. The DNA of the CDR3 is TGTGCCAGCAGCTTGGCCAGGGACAGGCAAAGCAATCAGCCCCAGCATTTT. The chain couples TRBV5-6 to TRBJ1-5; 8 nucleotides agree with TRBD1. CDR3 length equals 17 residues. Germline CDR1 SGHDT, CDR2 YYEEEE. V lost 0 bases, J lost 1 base, and 6 bases stayed unmatched.

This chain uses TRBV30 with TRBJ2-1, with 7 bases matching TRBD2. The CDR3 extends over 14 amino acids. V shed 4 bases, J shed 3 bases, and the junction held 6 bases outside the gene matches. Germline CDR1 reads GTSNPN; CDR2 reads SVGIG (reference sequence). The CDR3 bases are TGTGCCTGGAACAATGGCGGGGGCTACAATGAGCAGTTCTTC. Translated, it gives CAWNNGGGYNEQFF.

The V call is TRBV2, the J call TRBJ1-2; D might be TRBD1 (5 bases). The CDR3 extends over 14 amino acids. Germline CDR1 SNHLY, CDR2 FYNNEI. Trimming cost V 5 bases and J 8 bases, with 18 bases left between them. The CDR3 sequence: CASSRDSSSGGYTF. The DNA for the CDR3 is TGTGCCAGCAGTCGGGACTCCTCCTCTGGGGGCTACACCTTC.

The CDR3 protein is CASSIGRTDYYGYTF. For the CDR3, the DNA is TGTGCCAGTAGTATAGGTCGGACGGATTATTATGGCTACACCTTC. This sequence joins TRBV19 and TRBJ1-2; D is uncertain. Deletions cut 1 base from V and 5 bases from J, with 14 bases between. CDR3 length: 15 amino acids. Germline V gives CDR1 LNHDA, CDR2 SQIVND (reference sequence).

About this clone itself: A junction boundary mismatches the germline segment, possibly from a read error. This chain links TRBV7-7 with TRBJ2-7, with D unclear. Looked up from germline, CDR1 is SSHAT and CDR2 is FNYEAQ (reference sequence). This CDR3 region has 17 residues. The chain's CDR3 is CASSFRVEDFRTYEQYF. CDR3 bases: TGTGCTAGCAGCTTTAGGGTTGAAGACTTTAGGACGTACGAGCAGTACTTC. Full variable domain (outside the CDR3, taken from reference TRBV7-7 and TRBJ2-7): GAGVSQSPRYKVTKRGQDVTLRCDPISSHATLYWYQQALGQGPEFLTYFNYEAQPDKSGLPSDRFSAERPEGSISTLTIQRTEQRDSAMYRCASSFRVEDFRTYEQYFGPGTRLTVT.

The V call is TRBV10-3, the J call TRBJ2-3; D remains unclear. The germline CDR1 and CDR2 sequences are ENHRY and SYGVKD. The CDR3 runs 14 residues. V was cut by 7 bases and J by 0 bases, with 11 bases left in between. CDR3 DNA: TGTGCCATCAACGGACGGTTAAGCACAGATACGCAGTATTTT. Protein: CAINGRLSTDTQYF.